This T cell receptor (beta chain) stems from a study of blood T cell dynamics during melanoma immunotherapy (dated by TCRdb to 2020 to 2021). Background on the whole study: All patients had metastatic melanoma and were given first-line pembrolizumab or nivolumab plus ipilimumab as standard of care in the United Kingdom. To find early correlates of response, the study profiled the peripheral T cell receptor repertoires of patients with metastatic melanoma both before and after one cycle of checkpoint inhibitor therapy. The training cohort was made up of consecutive patients, while a further independent group of patients from the same centre was pooled to form an external validation set.

CDR1 and CDR2 are read off the germline V gene (reference sequence) as SEHNR and FQNEAQ. The trim is 1 base for V and 10 bases for J, with a gap of 13 bases between the germline ends. The CDR3, cysteine through phenylalanine, is 13 amino acids long. CDR3 DNA is the only sequence kept; it has 39 bases, read in frame from the first base. In regard to this clone: Its antigen has not been determined. Base qualities were left out, and no much larger clone turns up one base away.

Results the study describes overall, beyond this receptor: The study could not determine whether the T cell clones driving repertoire changes were melanoma-specific or reflected general immune activation. Patients who later achieved disease control showed a bifurcated PBMC repertoire reorganization at W3, with increased clonality or increased diversity, unlike progressors. The relatively small sample size was acknowledged as potentially limiting generalization of the results.

The time point label, read with the paper, signifies: pre-treatment baseline. Blood samples were taken at two points: before treatment (T0) and at week 3 (W3), which came after the first cycle of checkpoint blockade. Except for a couple of patients with rapid clinical progression, response was assessed 12 weeks after the first infusion by RECIST 1.1; disease control meant complete response, partial response or stable disease. Any patient who had received prior systemic cancer treatment, was on concomitant immunosuppressant therapy or had synchronous other active malignancies was excluded. To track both circulating cells and T cell turnover, TCR beta was sequenced from bulk PBMC as well as from plasma cell-free DNA. Lymphoprep and SepMate tubes were used to isolate PBMC from blood, and red cell lysis was then performed. QIAamp DNA Blood Mini kits were used to extract DNA from PBMC and sorted T cell subsets.

A fixed 350 ng of DNA was loaded for every bulk PBMC sample. Following the manufacturer instructions, the immunoSEQ TCRb Assay kit was used to amplify TCR beta CDR3 sequences from genomic DNA. The KAPA Library Quantification Kit for Illumina platforms was used to quantify the pooled libraries by qPCR. Pooled libraries were sequenced on an Illumina NextSeq 500, clustered at 0.6-1.1 pM. The study's processing was this. The TCR data were analyzed using immunoSEQ ANALYZER and the R LymphoSeq package. A rearrangement efficiency score was calculated as productive divided by the sum of productive and non-productive CDR3 sequences. Clonality was measured with the Gini coefficient and diversity with the Renyi index at alpha=1, compared pairwise between timepoints within each patient. In LymphoSeq, clonal relatedness was computed with an edit distance of 3 and repertoire similarity was computed with the Bhattacharyya coefficient. To classify response, a linear discriminant analysis based on week-3 changes in clonality and diversity was built with the R MASS and caret packages. As stored in TCRdb, this immuneACCESS dataset retains in-frame rearrangements with V and J assigned. A fraction of the clones does not appear; measured against another copy, unresolved V genes explain less than half of the discrepancy, and the remainder lacks a known reason. Clonal size and the V and J genes are those of that table, whereas D and trimming came from the DNA. Counted in this sample were over 5,500 clones; roughly 80% of them appeared once. Jointly, the top ten make up over 25% of the sample.

The chain couples TRBV7-9 to TRBJ1-1, with a tentative D gene TRBD1 over 5 matching bases. This receptor was obtained from a human donor with melanoma. This sample comprised blood, obtained from a patient treated with checkpoint blockade. The DNA sequence is given as TGTGCCAGCAGCTTAGTGGGATTGGGGGGAGCTTTCTTT. Its protein reads: CASSLVGLGGAFF.